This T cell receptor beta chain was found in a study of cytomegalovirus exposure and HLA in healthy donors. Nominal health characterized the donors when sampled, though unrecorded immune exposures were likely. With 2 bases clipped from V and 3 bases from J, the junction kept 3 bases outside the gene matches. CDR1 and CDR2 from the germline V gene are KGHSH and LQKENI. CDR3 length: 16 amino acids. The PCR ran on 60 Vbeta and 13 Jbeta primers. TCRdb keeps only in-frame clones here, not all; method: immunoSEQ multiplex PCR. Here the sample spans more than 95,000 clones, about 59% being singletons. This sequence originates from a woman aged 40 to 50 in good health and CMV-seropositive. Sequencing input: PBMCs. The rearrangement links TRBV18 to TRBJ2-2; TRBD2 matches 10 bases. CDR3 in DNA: TGTGCCAGCTCACCAGAACTAGCGGGACACACCGGGGAGCTGTTTTTT. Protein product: CASSPELAGHTGELFF.